Listed below are T cell receptor beta chains from one sample, sequenced in a study of blood T cell repertoires in COVID-19. Clones were read by immunoSEQ multiplex PCR, and TCRdb kept only the in-frame ones, dropping some. The sample contains about 220,000 clones, roughly four fifths of which appear only once. The sample comprised PBMCs or T cells enriched from blood (not recorded which). Receptors were obtained from a woman between 40 and 50 years old with acute COVID-19. Each CDR3 is given with its conserved first and last residue. Each record gives: V gene, clone size, D gene, J gene, CDR3 protein, CDR3 DNA. The D gene is left open where the match is weak. Expanded clones get a size class; other rows say once, few or many, or leave the size out.

>TRBV18|-|-|TRBJ1-2
CASSPRASSNYGYTF
TGTGCCAGCTCACCGAGGGCCTCCTCTAACTATGGCTACACCTTC
>TRBV19|-|-|TRBJ1-1
CASTGPNTEAFF
TGTGCCAGTACAGGCCCGAACACTGAAGCTTTCTTT
>TRBV27|many|-|TRBJ1-2
CASMRSGTTNYGYTF
TGTGCCAGCATGCGCTCGGGGACAACTAACTATGGCTACACCTTC
>TRBV3-1/TRBV3-2|-|-|TRBJ2-1
CASNLILVPHEQFF
TGTGCCAGCAACCTTATACTAGTCCCCCATGAGCAGTTCTTC
>TRBV6-6|many|TRBD1|TRBJ1-6
CASNLGQGGSSPLHF
TGTGCCAGCAACTTGGGACAGGGCGGAAGTTCACCCCTCCACTTT
>TRBV7-3|-|TRBD2|TRBJ2-3
CASSPLRGAGGTDTQYF
TGTGCCAGCAGCCCACTACGCGGAGCGGGGGGGACGGATACGCAGTATTTT
>TRBV18|-|-|TRBJ2-2
CASSPQQGGTGELFF
TGTGCCAGCTCACCACAACAGGGTGGGACCGGGGAGCTGTTTTTT
>TRBV15|-|-|TRBJ1-1
CATSRRGDSNTEAFF
TGTGCCACCAGCAGACGAGGTGACTCGAACACTGAAGCTTTCTTT
>TRBV3-1/TRBV3-2|-|TRBD2|TRBJ2-1
CASSQRLTGTSDTEQFF
TGTGCCAGCAGCCAACGACTAACCGGGACTAGCGATACTGAGCAGTTCTTC
>TRBV10-3|once|-|TRBJ2-7
CAISGVAAKSYEQYF
TGTGCCATCTCGGGGGTAGCGGCCAAATCCTACGAGCAGTACTTC
>TRBV19|-|TRBD2|TRBJ2-7
CASSSGLAGEGFYF
TGTGCCAGTAGTTCCGGACTAGCGGGAGAGGGGTTTTACTTC
>TRBV7-2|once|-|TRBJ2-3
CASSSGSGSTDTQYF
TGTGCCAGCAGCTCCGGGTCGGGTAGCACAGATACGCAGTATTTT
>TRBV23-1|-|-|TRBJ2-5
CASAPTKYF
TGCGCCAGTGCTCCGACAAAGTACTTC
>TRBV7-2|-|-|TRBJ2-1
CASSPRRGEQFF
TGTGCCAGCAGCCCGAGGCGGGGTGAGCAGTTCTTC
>TRBV9|once|-|TRBJ2-1
CASSVGGLHTNEQFF
TGTGCCAGCAGCGTAGGGGGACTCCACACCAATGAGCAGTTCTTC
>TRBV10-1|-|TRBD1|TRBJ2-7
CASSDPGGRGLYEQYF
TGCGCCAGCAGTGACCCCGGTGGTAGGGGGCTCTACGAGCAGTACTTC
>TRBV14|-|-|TRBJ2-5
CASSRAPGVWETQYF
TGTGCCAGCAGCAGGGCCCCGGGGGTTTGGGAGACCCAGTACTTC
>TRBV18|-|TRBD1|TRBJ2-3
CASSRDRVADTQYF
TGTGCCAGCTCACGCGACAGGGTAGCAGATACGCAGTATTTT
>TRBV6-1|-|-|TRBJ2-3
CASSEGRGWADTQYF
TGTGCCAGCAGTGAAGGGCGGGGTTGGGCAGATACGCAGTATTTT
>TRBV2|-|TRBD2|TRBJ2-1
CASWGTGELAGGRGSYNEQFF
TGTGCCAGCTGGGGGACAGGGGAACTAGCGGGAGGGCGTGGGTCCTACAATGAGCAGTTCTTC
>TRBV30|-|-|TRBJ1-2
CAWQQGMRGYTF
TGTGCCTGGCAACAGGGAATGAGAGGCTACACCTTC
>TRBV9|-|-|TRBJ1-2
CASSAPVNYGYTF
TGTGCCAGCAGCGCCCCCGTGAACTATGGCTACACCTTC
>TRBV3-1/TRBV3-2|-|-|TRBJ1-1
CASSQQYTEAFF
TGTGCCAGCAGCCAACAGTACACTGAAGCTTTCTTT
>TRBV2|-|-|TRBJ1-2
CASSEGQWADYGYTF
TGTGCCAGCAGTGAAGGACAGTGGGCTGACTATGGCTACACCTTC
>TRBV19|once|-|TRBJ1-5
CASSPTLYNQPQHF
TGTGCCAGTAGCCCGACATTGTACAATCAGCCCCAGCATTTT
>TRBV3-1/TRBV3-2|many|-|TRBJ1-2
CASSQRSAWSRPNHLRYTF
TGTGCCAGCAGCCAAAGGTCGGCCTGGAGTAGACCCAACCACCTTCGCTACACCTTC
>TRBV7-9|-|-|TRBJ2-3
CASSPGTGTTVDTQYF
TGTGCCAGCAGCCCAGGAACAGGGACCACAGTGGATACGCAGTATTTT